The text below deals with one T cell receptor beta chain. The antigen is unknown. Data came from immunoSEQ multiplex PCR; TCRdb stores just in-frame clones and leaves some out. The data show about 51,000 clones, around 80% seen once. The CDR3 contains 14 residues. V was shortened by 0 bases and J by 1 base, with 7 bases between the two germline ends. Germline lookup yields CDR1 PRHDT and CDR2 FYEKMQ (reference sequence). The data were taken from a study of early stage breast cancer tumors. Whole-study findings and limits: Chain pairing and CD4, CD8 or FOXP3 expression were not captured.

The V and J genes are TRBV13 and TRBJ2-7, with D unresolved. Material for sequencing was blood. The receptor's source is a person in their 40s with breast cancer. CDR3 nucleotides: TGTGCCAGCAGCTTAGGTTGGCTGTCCTACGAGCAGTACTTC. Amino acids: CASSLGWLSYEQYF.